The clone carrying this T cell receptor beta chain was detected only a few times. The data are from a study of cytomegalovirus exposure and HLA in healthy donors. Vbeta (60) and Jbeta (13) primers were used in the PCR. Some clones are missing from TCRdb's copy, which holds only in-frame ones; the method was immunoSEQ multiplex PCR. The data show around 100,000 clones, roughly four fifths seen once. Sequencing was done on a sample of PBMCs. The TCR sequence derives from a middle-aged man in good health and CMV-seronegative.

This chain's CDR3 is CAISVGGEKLFF. CDR3 coding DNA: TGTGCCATCAGTGTAGGGGGTGAAAAACTGTTTTTT. The rearrangement uses TRBV10-3 and TRBJ1-4, with D possibly matching TRBD1 (6 bases). Looked up from germline, CDR1 is ENHRY and CDR2 is SYGVKD. Trimming cost V 4 bases and J 7 bases, with 7 bases left between them. This CDR3 is built from 12 residues.